This T cell receptor (beta chain) was obtained from a study of T cells expressing NK-cell markers. Background on the study: Seven sequenced donors out of eight were HCMV-seropositive, one seronegative.

Libraries used 5'RACE template switching adding universal primer site and UMIs. TCRdb re-called the 5' RACE reads and gives one entry per CDR3 protein, without DNA. Listed are over 120,000 distinct CDR3 sequences; 12% falls within the top ten. Overall study findings and caveats: The CD3+CD56-NKG2C+ fraction was also led by these clonotypes in a few donors. Dominant NKG2C+ clonotypes were found to form about 1.0-7.0% of CD8+ T cells in six donors.

Worth noting for this clonotype: Its antigen is not known.

CDR1 and CDR2 from the germline V gene are SEHNR and FQNEAQ (reference sequence). This CDR3 has 15 residues. The TCR sequence derives from a man younger than 30 in good health. The chain uses TRBV7-9 and TRBJ2-3; TCRdb indicates TRBD2, and absent DNA this call remains unverified. Input material: blood T cells: a sorted CD56 or NKG2C T cell subset, CD4+ or CD8+ T cells, or bulk PBMC T cells (not recorded which). CDR3 loop: CASKIWVGPTDTQYF.